This entry concerns a single T cell receptor (beta chain). V gave up 6 bases and J gave up 7 bases; unmatched junction bases: 13. The CDR3 is 16 amino acids. CDR1 is SEHNR, CDR2 FQNEAQ, per germline (reference sequence). This entry belongs to a study of blood T cell repertoires in COVID-19. Here immunoSEQ multiplex PCR was the method, and the copy in TCRdb shows in-frame clones only, minus some. This table has under 450,000 clones, 89% appearing once. The receptor was isolated from a middle-aged woman with COVID-19, enrolled during active disease. This chain uses TRBV7-9 with TRBJ1-4; TRBD1 agrees at 8 bases. What was sequenced was peripheral blood. The CDR3 region has the DNA TGTGCCAGCAGTTTTCGCCTGGGGACAGGAGTTGAAAAACTGTTTTTT. Translating it yields CASSFRLGTGVEKLFF.